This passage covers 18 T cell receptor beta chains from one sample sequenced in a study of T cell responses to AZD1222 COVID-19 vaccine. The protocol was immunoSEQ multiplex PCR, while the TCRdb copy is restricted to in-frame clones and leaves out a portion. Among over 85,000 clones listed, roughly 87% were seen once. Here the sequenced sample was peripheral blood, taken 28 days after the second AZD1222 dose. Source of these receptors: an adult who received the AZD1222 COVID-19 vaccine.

CDR3 sequence (DNA): TGTGCCAGCAGAGGTATGAGCAACACTGAAGCTTTCTTT. This gives the protein CASRGMSNTEAFF. The V call is TRBV6-5, the J call TRBJ1-1, with D hard to call. The CDR3 runs 13 residues. Germline values: CDR1 MNHEY, CDR2 SVGAGI. V was trimmed by 6 bases and J by 2 bases, leaving 10 bases between them.

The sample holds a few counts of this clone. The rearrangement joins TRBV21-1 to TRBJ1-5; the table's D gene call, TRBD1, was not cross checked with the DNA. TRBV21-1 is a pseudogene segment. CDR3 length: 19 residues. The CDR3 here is CASSKASPGDRGLNQPQHF. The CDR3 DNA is TGTGCCAGCAGCAAAGCCTCACCGGGGGACAGGGGCCTCAATCAGCCCCAGCATTTT.

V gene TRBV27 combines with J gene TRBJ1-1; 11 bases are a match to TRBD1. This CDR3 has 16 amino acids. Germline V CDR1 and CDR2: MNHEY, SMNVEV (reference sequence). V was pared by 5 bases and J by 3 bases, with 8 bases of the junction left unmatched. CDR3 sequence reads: CASSPGQGAWDTEAFF. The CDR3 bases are TGTGCCAGCAGTCCCGGACAGGGGGCTTGGGACACTGAAGCTTTCTTT.

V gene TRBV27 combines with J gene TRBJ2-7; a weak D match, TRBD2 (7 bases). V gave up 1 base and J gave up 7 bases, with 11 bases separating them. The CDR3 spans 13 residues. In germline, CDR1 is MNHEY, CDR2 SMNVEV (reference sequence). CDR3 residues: CASSLLGGEEQYF. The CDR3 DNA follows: TGTGCCAGCAGTTTATTAGGGGGGGAGGAGCAGTACTTC.

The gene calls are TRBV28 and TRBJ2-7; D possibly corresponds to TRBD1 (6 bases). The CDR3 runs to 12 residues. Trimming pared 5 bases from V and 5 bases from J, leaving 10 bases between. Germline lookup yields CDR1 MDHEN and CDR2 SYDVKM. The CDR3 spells CASSHRVDEQYF. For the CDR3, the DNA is TGTGCCAGCAGTCACAGGGTTGACGAGCAGTACTTC.

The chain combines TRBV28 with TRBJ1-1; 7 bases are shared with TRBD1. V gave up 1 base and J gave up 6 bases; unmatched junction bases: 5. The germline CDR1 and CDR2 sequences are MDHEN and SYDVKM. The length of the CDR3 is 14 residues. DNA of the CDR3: TGTGCCAGCAGTTTATTAGACAGGGTGGCTGAAGCTTTCTTT. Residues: CASSLLDRVAEAFF.

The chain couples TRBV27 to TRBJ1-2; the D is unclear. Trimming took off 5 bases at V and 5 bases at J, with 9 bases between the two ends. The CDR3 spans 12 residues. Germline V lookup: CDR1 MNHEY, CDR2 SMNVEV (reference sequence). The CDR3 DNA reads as TGTGCCAGCAGTCACCGACCATATGGCTACACCTTC. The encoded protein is CASSHRPYGYTF.

In nucleotides, the CDR3 is TGTGCCGTTTACAGGAACTACAATGAGCAGTTCTTC. Protein sequence: CAVYRNYNEQFF. V is TRBV6-6 and J is TRBJ2-1, with D possibly TRBD1 on 5 matching bases. The length of the CDR3 is 12 residues. The V end was cut by 11 bases, the J end by 3 bases, with 11 bases between. Per the germline V gene, CDR1 is MNHNY and CDR2 is SVGAGI (reference sequence).

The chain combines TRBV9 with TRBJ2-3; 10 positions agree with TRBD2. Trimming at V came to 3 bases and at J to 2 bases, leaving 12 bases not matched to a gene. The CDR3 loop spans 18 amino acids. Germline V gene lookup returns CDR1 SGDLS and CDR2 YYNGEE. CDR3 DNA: TGTGCCAGCAGCGCCCGGGGGGCTAGCGGGGGCCCCACAGATACGCAGTATTTT. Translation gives CASSARGASGGPTDTQYF.

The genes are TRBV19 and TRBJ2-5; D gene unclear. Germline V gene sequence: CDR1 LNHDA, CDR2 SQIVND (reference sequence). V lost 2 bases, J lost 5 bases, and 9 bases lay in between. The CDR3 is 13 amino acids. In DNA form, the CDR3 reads TGTGCCAGTAGTATATTCTCCGCGGAGACCCAGTACTTC. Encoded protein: CASSIFSAETQYF.

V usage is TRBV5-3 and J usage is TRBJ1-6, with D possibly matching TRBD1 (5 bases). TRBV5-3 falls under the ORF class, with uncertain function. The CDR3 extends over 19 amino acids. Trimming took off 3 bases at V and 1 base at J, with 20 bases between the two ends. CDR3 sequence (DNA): TGTGCCAGAAGCTCCTCGACGGGGGAAAAGTTTTCCTATAATTCACCCCTCCACTTT. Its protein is CARSSSTGEKFSYNSPLHF.

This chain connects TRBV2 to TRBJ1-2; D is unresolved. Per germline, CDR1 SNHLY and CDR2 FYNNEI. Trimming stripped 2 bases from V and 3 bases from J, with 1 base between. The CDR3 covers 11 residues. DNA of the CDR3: TGTGCCAGCAGTGAATACTATGGCTACACCTTC. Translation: CASSEYYGYTF.

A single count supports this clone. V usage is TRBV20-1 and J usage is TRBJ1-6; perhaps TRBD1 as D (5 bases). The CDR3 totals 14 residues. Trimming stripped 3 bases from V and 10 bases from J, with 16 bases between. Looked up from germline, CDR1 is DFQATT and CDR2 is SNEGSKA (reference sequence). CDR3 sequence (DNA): TGCAGTGCTAGTAACCGGGACCGAGGATCACCCCTCCACTTT. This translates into CSASNRDRGSPLHF.

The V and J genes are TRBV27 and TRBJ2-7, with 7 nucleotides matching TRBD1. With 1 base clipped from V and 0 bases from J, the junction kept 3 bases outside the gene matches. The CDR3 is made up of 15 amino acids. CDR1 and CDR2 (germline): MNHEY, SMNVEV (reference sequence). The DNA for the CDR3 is TGTGCCAGCAGTTTATTGGGACAGACCTCCTACGAGCAGTACTTC. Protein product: CASSLLGQTSYEQYF.

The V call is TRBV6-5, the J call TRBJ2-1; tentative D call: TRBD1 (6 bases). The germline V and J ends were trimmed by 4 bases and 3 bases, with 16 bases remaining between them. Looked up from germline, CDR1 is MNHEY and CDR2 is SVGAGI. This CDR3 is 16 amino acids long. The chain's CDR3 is CASSSSYRALYNEQFF. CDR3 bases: TGTGCCAGCAGTTCCTCTTACAGGGCTCTCTACAATGAGCAGTTCTTC.

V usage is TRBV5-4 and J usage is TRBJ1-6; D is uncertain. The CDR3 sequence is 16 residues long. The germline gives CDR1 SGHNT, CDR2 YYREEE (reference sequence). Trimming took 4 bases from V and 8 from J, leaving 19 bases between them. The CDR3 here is CASSVSPAVGHSPLHF. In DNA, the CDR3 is TGTGCCAGCAGCGTAAGCCCAGCCGTTGGCCATTCACCCCTCCACTTT.

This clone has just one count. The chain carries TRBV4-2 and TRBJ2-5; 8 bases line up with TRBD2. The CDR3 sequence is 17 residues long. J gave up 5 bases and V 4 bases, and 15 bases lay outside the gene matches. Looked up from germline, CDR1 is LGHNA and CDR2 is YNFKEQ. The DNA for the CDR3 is TGTGCCAGCAGCCCGAGGGGGGTAGCGGGGTCCGAGGAGACCCAGTACTTC. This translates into CASSPRGVAGSEETQYF.

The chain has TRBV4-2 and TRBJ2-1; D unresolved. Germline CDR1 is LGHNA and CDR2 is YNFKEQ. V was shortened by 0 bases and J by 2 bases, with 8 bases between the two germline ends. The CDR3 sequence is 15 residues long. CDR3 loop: CASSQDSVTYNEQFF. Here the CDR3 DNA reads TGTGCCAGCAGCCAAGATTCAGTAACCTACAATGAGCAGTTCTTC.